What follows are 22 T cell receptor beta chains derived from one specimen sequenced in a study of T-cell memory formation after mild COVID-19. MiXCR, applied by TCRdb to the 5' RACE reads, yields one record per CDR3 protein. The repertoire holds about 440,000 distinct CDR3 sequences, roughly 20% seen once, with around 9.2% in the top ten. The sample comprised PBMCs or a T cell subset sorted from them (not recorded which). The receptor source for this set is an adult woman who had mild COVID-19 (a few samples of this study predate the infection). Cell type and time point are not known.

This clonotype has more than one count but fewer than ten. The V and J genes are TRBV4-1 and TRBJ2-7; 12 bases align to TRBD2. V lost 2 bases, J lost 4 bases, and 3 bases stayed unmatched. The length of the CDR3 is 15 residues. CDR1 MGHRA and CDR2 YSYEKL come from the germline V gene. The CDR3 DNA reads TGCGCCAGCAGCCAAACTAGCGGGGGGCAGTACGAGCAGTACTTC. The encoded protein is CASSQTSGGQYEQYF.

This chain joins TRBV7-2 and TRBJ2-7; possibly TRBD1 for D (6 bases). Germline CDR1 is SGHTA and CDR2 is FQGNSA. The CDR3 is made up of 15 amino acids. The V end lost 4 bases, the J end lost 2 bases, and 15 bases lay between the germline ends. The CDR3 sequence is CASSWGPRPTYEQYF. The DNA for the CDR3 is TGTGCCAGCAGCTGGGGGCCTCGGCCCACCTACGAGCAGTACTTC. Combining the CDR3 with reference TRBV7-2 and TRBJ2-7 gives the whole variable domain GAGVSQSPSNKVTEKGKDVELRCDPISGHTALYWYRQSLGQGLEFLIYFQGNSAPDKSGLPSDRFSAERTGGSVSTLTIQRTQQEDSAVYLCASSWGPRPTYEQYFGPGTRLTVT.

This clonotype was seen ten or more times. The chain has TRBV7-6 and TRBJ2-3; no reliable D call. The germline V gene has CDR1 SGHVS and CDR2 FNYEAQ. V was clipped by 5 bases and J by 0 bases, with 9 bases between them. This CDR3 contains 14 residues. CDR3 nucleotide sequence: TGTGCCAGCAGCCCTTCCACTAGCACAGATACGCAGTATTTT. This translates into CASSPSTSTDTQYF. The full variable domain, with the rest looked up from reference TRBV7-6 and TRBJ2-3, is GAGVSQSPRYKVTKRGQDVALRCDPISGHVSLYWYRQALGQGPEFLTYFNYEAQQDKSGLPNDRFSAERPEGSISTLTIQRTEQRDSAMYRCASSPSTSTDTQYFGPGTRLTVL.

There are many counts of this clonotype. The chain joins TRBV4-2 to TRBJ2-1; 7 positions agree with TRBD1. The CDR3 totals 17 residues. The trim removed 5 bases at V and 5 bases at J, leaving 15 bases unmatched. Per the germline V gene, CDR1 is LGHNA and CDR2 is YNFKEQ. The CDR3 loop is CASSKEDRIDPHNEQFF. For the CDR3, the DNA is TGTGCCAGCAGCAAGGAGGACAGGATCGACCCACACAATGAGCAGTTCTTC.

The chain joins TRBV7-7 to TRBJ2-2, with TRBD1 matching 7 bases. This CDR3 spans 14 amino acids. The germline V gene encodes CDR1 SSHAT and CDR2 FNYEAQ (reference sequence). V gave up 6 bases and J gave up 1 base; unmatched junction bases: 2. As DNA, the CDR3 is TGTGCCAGCAGTTACAGGGGGAACACCGGGGAGCTGTTTTTT. Translation gives CASSYRGNTGELFF.

The chain is built from TRBV5-5 and TRBJ1-1; D remains unclear. Per germline, CDR1 SGHKS and CDR2 YYEKEE (reference sequence). This CDR3 contains 11 residues. V lost 0 bases, J lost 7 bases, and 4 bases lay in between. The CDR3 DNA reads as TGTGCCAGCAGCTTGGACTTTGAAGCTTTCTTT. It specifies CASSLDFEAFF.

This clonotype turned up a few times. The rearrangement uses TRBV7-2 and TRBJ2-5, with 14 bases matching TRBD2. Looked up from germline, CDR1 is SGHTA and CDR2 is FQGNSA. V lost 6 bases and J lost 4; bases outside the gene matches: 4. This CDR3 spans 15 amino acids. The CDR3 reads CASRGLAGGGETQYF. CDR3 in DNA: TGTGCCAGCAGAGGACTAGCGGGAGGCGGAGAGACCCAGTACTTC.

This chain joins TRBV6-6 and TRBJ2-1; TRBD1 matches at 8 bases. The CDR3 is 15 residues long. Trimming at V came to 8 bases and at J to 6 bases, leaving 12 bases not matched to a gene. Germline V gives CDR1 MNHNY, CDR2 SVGAGI (reference sequence). The chain's CDR3 is CASQRGRGPGNEQFF. The CDR3, as DNA: TGTGCCAGCCAAAGAGGCAGGGGGCCGGGCAATGAGCAGTTCTTC.

The gene calls are TRBV3-1 and TRBJ2-1, with 7 bases that match TRBD2. V was pared by 6 bases and J by 4 bases, with 12 bases of the junction left unmatched. This CDR3 comprises 16 residues. The germline gives CDR1 LGHDT, CDR2 YNNKEL (reference sequence). The CDR3 DNA reads as TGTGCCAGCAGGCGCGGGACTACTATACCATACAATGAGCAGTTCTTC. It yields the protein CASRRGTTIPYNEQFF.

This clonotype was found a few times. The genes are TRBV2 and TRBJ2-4; possible D gene TRBD1, 6 bases. V lost 3 bases to trimming and J lost 8 bases, with 8 bases between them. The CDR3 runs to 12 residues. Germline V gene lookup returns CDR1 SNHLY and CDR2 FYNNEI. CDR3 in amino acids: CASSDGTHIQYF. CDR3 coding DNA: TGTGCCAGCAGTGATGGGACACACATTCAGTACTTC.

In its sample, this clonotype was seen many times. The chain combines TRBV12-3 or TRBV12-4 with TRBJ2-2, with D perhaps TRBD2 (5 bases). Trimming left V 2 bases short and J 6 bases short, with 10 bases between. The CDR3 contains 14 residues. The CDR3 nucleotides are TGTGCCAGCAGTTTATTGGAGGTCTCCGGGGAGCTGTTTTTT. This gives the protein CASSLLEVSGELFF.

CDR3 bases: TGCAGTGCTAGACTAGCGGGAGACTACAATGAGCAGTTCTTC. Residues: CSARLAGDYNEQFF. The J gene is TRBJ2-1, the V gene TRBV20-1, with 10 bases aligning to TRBD2. After removal of 2 bases from V and 3 bases from J, the junction contained 1 base not matched to a gene. The CDR3 has 14 amino acids. In germline, CDR1 is DFQATT, CDR2 SNEGSKA (reference sequence).

V is TRBV7-6 and J is TRBJ2-1; 7 positions agree with TRBD2. This CDR3 spans 12 amino acids. Germline CDR1 is SGHVS and CDR2 is FNYEAQ. V dropped 5 bases and J dropped 15; count of bases not matched to a gene: 10. This CDR3 is CASSISGVTLFF. The CDR3 coding sequence is TGTGCCAGCAGCATAAGCGGGGTGACACTGTTCTTC.

Regarding this clonotype: One end of the junction is discordant with germline, which a read error may explain. The chain links TRBV7-9 to TRBJ1-2, with 9 bases aligning to TRBD1. Germline V gene sequence: CDR1 SEHNR, CDR2 FQNEAQ (reference sequence). The CDR3 extends over 11 amino acids. In nucleotides, the CDR3 is TGTGCCAGCAGCTTAATGGGACAGGGCCTCTTC. Translation: CASSLMGQGLF.

The V call is TRBV6-2 or TRBV6-3, the J call TRBJ1-1; possibly TRBD1 for D (5 bases). Looked up from germline, CDR1 is MNHEY and CDR2 is SVGEGT. The CDR3 covers 20 residues. V was shortened by 5 bases and J by 0 bases, with 28 bases between the two germline ends. This chain's CDR3 is CASSPPPLGRDLRLNTEAFF. In nucleotides, the CDR3 is TGTGCCAGCAGTCCACCTCCCCTCGGCAGGGACTTGCGGTTGAACACTGAAGCTTTCTTT.

V and J are TRBV7-8 and TRBJ1-1; no reliable D call. CDR1 is SGHVS and CDR2 is FQNEAQ in the germline V gene. The germline V and J ends were trimmed by 5 bases and 0 bases, with 10 bases remaining between them. CDR3 length equals 14 residues. As DNA, the CDR3 is TGTGCCAGCAGCACGAGACAACTGAACACTGAAGCTTTCTTT. It translates to CASSTRQLNTEAFF.

This clonotype occurred a few times. The chain couples TRBV24-1 to TRBJ2-2; 13 bases agree with TRBD2. J gave up 7 bases and V 4 bases, and 8 bases lay outside the gene matches. Per germline, CDR1 KGHDR and CDR2 SFDVKD. The CDR3 runs to 17 residues. The CDR3 nucleotides read TGTGCCACCAGTGACCCGGGACTAGCGGGGACGGGCGGGGAGCTGTTTTTT. Amino acids: CATSDPGLAGTGGELFF.

The rearrangement links TRBV7-2 to TRBJ2-3; TRBD2 agrees at 11 bases. The V segment lost 0 bases and the J segment 1 base; nucleotides outside the gene matches: 6. Germline-derived CDR1 and CDR2 are SGHTA and FQGNSA. CDR3 length equals 18 residues. The DNA of the CDR3 is TGTGCCAGCAGCTTAGCTAGCGGGGGGGCCTGGGGCACAGATACGCAGTATTTT. It specifies CASSLASGGAWGTDTQYF. Using reference TRBV7-2 and TRBJ2-3 for the parts outside the CDR3, the full variable domain is GAGVSQSPSNKVTEKGKDVELRCDPISGHTALYWYRQSLGQGLEFLIYFQGNSAPDKSGLPSDRFSAERTGGSVSTLTIQRTQQEDSAVYLCASSLASGGAWGTDTQYFGPGTRLTVL.

This clonotype was counted a single time. This rearrangement joins TRBV5-5 to TRBJ2-6; D tentatively reads TRBD1 or TRBD2 (5 bases each). Looked up from germline, CDR1 is SGHKS and CDR2 is YYEKEE (reference sequence). There are 17 residues in the CDR3. Trimming shortened V by 3 bases and J by 2 bases, and 15 bases separated the two germline ends. CDR3 DNA sequence: TGTGCCAGCAGCTGGGGTTTCCGAGGGGCTGGGGCCAACGTCCTGACTTTC. This codes for CASSWGFRGAGANVLTF.

This clonotype was recorded many times. The chain has TRBV10-3 and TRBJ2-7; 8 nucleotides agree with TRBD1. Germline values: CDR1 ENHRY, CDR2 SYGVKD. The junction had 5 bases not matched to a gene; V was cut back by 1 base and J by 3 bases. The CDR3 totals 15 residues. CDR3 residues: CAISEWQGAIYEQYF. The CDR3 coding sequence is TGTGCCATCAGTGAGTGGCAGGGGGCTATCTACGAGCAGTACTTC.

CDR3 nucleotide sequence: TGTGCCACCAGTGATTGGCAGCGGGGGGGCTCAGAGACCCAGTACTTC. This encodes CATSDWQRGGSETQYF. This chain links TRBV24-1 with TRBJ2-5; 10 bases are a match to TRBD2. CDR1 is KGHDR, CDR2 SFDVKD, per germline. V shed 2 bases and J 4 bases; nucleotides not matched to a gene: 6. CDR3 length: 16 amino acids.

CDR3 loop: CASSLAFGEAFF. Here the CDR3 DNA reads TGCGCCAGCAGCTTGGCCTTCGGTGAAGCTTTCTTT. The chain has TRBV5-1 and TRBJ1-1; no clear D. Trimming removed 0 bases at V and 7 bases at J, with 7 bases between. The CDR3 covers 12 residues. Looked up from germline, CDR1 is SGHRS and CDR2 is YFSETQ.